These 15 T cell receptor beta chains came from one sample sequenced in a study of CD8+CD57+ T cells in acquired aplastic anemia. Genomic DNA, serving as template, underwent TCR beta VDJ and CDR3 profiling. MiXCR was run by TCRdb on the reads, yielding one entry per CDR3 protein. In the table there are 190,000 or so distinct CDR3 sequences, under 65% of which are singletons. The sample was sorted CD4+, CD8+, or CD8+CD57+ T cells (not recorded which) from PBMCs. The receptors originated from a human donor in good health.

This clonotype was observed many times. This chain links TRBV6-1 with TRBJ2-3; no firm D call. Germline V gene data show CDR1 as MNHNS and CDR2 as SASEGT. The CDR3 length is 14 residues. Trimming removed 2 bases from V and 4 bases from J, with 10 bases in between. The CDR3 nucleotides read TGTGCCAGCAGTGAATTCAGGCTCCCAGATACGCAGTATTTT. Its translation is CASSEFRLPDTQYF.

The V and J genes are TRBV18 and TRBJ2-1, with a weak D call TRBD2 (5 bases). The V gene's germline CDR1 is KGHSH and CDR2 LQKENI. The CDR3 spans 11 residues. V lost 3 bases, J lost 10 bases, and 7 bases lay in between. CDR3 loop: CASSPGAEQFF. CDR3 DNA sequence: TGTGCCAGCTCACCGGGAGCGGAGCAGTTCTTC.

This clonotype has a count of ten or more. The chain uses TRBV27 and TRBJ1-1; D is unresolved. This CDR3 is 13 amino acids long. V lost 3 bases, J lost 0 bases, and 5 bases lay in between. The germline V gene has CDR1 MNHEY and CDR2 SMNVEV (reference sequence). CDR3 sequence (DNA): TGTGCCAGCAGTTTCTCCATGAACACTGAAGCTTTCTTT. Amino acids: CASSFSMNTEAFF.

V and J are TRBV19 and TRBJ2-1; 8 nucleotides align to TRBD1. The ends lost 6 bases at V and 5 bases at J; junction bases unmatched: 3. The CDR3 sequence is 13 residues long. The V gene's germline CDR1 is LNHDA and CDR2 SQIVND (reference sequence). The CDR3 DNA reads TGTGCCAGTAGGAGGACAGGGAACAATGAGCAGTTCTTC. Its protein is CASRRTGNNEQFF.

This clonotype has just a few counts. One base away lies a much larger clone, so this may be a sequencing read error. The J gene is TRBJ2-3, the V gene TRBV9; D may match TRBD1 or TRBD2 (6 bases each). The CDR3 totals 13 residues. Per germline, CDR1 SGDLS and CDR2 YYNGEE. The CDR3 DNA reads TGTGCCAGCAGCCCGGGGGACACAGATACGCGGTATTTT. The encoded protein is CASSPGDTDTRYF.

This CDR3 is CASSRDRSTDTQYF. The CDR3 DNA is TGTGCCAGCAGCCGGGACAGGAGCACAGATACGCAGTATTTT. J is TRBJ2-3 and V is TRBV7-3; 8 nucleotides agree with TRBD1. Germline V lookup: CDR1 SGHTA, CDR2 FQGTGA. The CDR3 runs to 14 residues. V was clipped by 5 bases and J by 0 bases; unmatched bases: 1. The variable domain in full, with the rest retrieved from reference TRBV7-3 and TRBJ2-3, is GAGVSQTPSNKVTEKGKYVELRCDPISGHTALYWYRQSLGQGPEFLIYFQGTGAADDSGLPNDRFFAVRPEGSVSTLKIQRTERGDSAVYLCASSRDRSTDTQYFGPGTRLTVL.

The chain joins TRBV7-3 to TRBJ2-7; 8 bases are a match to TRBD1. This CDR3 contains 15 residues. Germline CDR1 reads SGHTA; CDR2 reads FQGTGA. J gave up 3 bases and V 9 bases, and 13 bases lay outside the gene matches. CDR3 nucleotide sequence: TGTGCCAGACAATCCACGGGACAGGTCCTCTACGAGCAGTACTTC. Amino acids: CARQSTGQVLYEQYF.

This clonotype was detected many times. The CDR3: CATKGTTGELFF. The CDR3, as DNA: TGTGCCACCAAGGGGACCACCGGGGAGCTGTTTTTT. This chain uses TRBV24-1 with TRBJ2-2, with D perhaps TRBD1 or TRBD2 (5 bases each). Trimming cost V 8 bases and J 4 bases, with 7 bases left between them. The CDR3 is 12 residues long. Per the germline V gene, CDR1 is KGHDR and CDR2 is SFDVKD.

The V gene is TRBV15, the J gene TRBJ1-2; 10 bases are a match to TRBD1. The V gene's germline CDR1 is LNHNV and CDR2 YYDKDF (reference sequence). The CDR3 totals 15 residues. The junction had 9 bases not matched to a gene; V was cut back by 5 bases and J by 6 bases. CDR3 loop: CATSSLTTGGNGYTF. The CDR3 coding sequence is TGTGCCACCAGCTCATTGACGACAGGGGGCAATGGCTACACCTTC. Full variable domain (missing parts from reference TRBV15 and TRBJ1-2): DAMVIQNPRYQVTQFGKPVTLSCSQTLNHNVMYWYQQKSSQAPKLLFHYYDKDFNNEADTPDNFQSRRPNTSFCFLDIRSPGLGDTAMYLCATSSLTTGGNGYTFGSGTRLTVV.

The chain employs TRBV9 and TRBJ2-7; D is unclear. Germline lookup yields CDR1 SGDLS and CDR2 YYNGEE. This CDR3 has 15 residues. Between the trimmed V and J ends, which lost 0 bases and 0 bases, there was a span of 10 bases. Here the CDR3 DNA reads TGTGCCAGCAGCGTAGAATCCTCTCGCTCCTACGAGCAGTACTTC. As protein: CASSVESSRSYEQYF.

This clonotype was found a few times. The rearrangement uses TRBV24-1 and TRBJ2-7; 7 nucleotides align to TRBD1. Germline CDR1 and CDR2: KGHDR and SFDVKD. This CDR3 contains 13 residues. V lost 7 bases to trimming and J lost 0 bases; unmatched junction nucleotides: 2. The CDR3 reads CATRRDSSYEQYF. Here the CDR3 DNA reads TGTGCCACCAGAAGGGACAGCTCCTACGAGCAGTACTTC.

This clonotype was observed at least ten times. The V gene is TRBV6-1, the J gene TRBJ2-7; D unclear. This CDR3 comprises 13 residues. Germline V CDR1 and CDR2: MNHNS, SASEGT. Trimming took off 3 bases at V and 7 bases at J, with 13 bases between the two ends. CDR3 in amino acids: CASSDTYPGEQYF. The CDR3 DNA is TGTGCCAGCAGTGACACTTACCCTGGTGAGCAGTACTTC.

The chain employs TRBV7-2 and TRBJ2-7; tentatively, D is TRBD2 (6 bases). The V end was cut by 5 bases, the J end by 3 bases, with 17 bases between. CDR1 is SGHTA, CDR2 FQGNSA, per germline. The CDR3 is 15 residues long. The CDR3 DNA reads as TGTGCCAGCAGCCTGACAACTGGGGGGTTCTACGAGCAGTACTTC. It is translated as CASSLTTGGFYEQYF.

The CDR3: CATTNSLVPGELFF. CDR3 DNA: TGTGCCACTACAAATTCACTAGTACCCGGGGAGCTGTTTTTT. The rearrangement joins TRBV10-3 to TRBJ2-2, with D perhaps TRBD2 (5 bases). CDR1 ENHRY and CDR2 SYGVKD come from the germline V gene. Trimming left V 10 bases short and J 6 bases short, with 18 bases between. There are 14 residues in the CDR3.

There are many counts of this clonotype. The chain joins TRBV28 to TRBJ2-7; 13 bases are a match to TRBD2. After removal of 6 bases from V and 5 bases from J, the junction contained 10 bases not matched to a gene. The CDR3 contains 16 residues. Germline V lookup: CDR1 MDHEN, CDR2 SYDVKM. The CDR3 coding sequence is TGTGCCAGCAGCCAACTAGCGGGGGGGGGCGTCGACGAGCAGTACTTC. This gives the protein CASSQLAGGGVDEQYF.